This T cell receptor beta chain derives from a study of early stage breast cancer tumors. V lost 1 base and J lost 8, with 8 bases in between. CDR1 and CDR2 (germline): DFQATT, SNEGSKA (reference sequence). The CDR3 covers 11 residues. Assay used: immunoSEQ multiplex PCR; TCRdb lists only in-frame clones, some missing. The data hold 9,000 to 9,500 clones, with 60% to 80% observed a single time. The chain couples TRBV20-1 to TRBJ1-2; perhaps TRBD1 as D (6 bases). The TCR was taken from a person in their sixties with breast cancer. The sequencing input was normal breast tissue next to the tumor. The CDR3: CSARGGQGYTF. CDR3 sequence (DNA): TGCAGTGCTAGAGGGGGGCAAGGCTACACCTTC.